A selection of T cell receptor beta chains follows, all from one sample in a study of cytomegalovirus exposure and HLA in healthy donors. Assay: immunoSEQ multiplex PCR; the TCRdb copy retains only in-frame clones and omits some. The data contain around 92,000 clones, around three quarters of them singletons. The sample comprised PBMCs. All receptors come from a human donor in good health. Each CDR3 is given with its conserved first and last residue. The order of the fields is J gene, V gene, clone size, CDR3 protein. A row's size may be missing; if present it is once, few, many or a size class.

J gene: TRBJ1-6
V gene: TRBV7-2
clone size: NA
CDR3 protein: CASSYRGGNSPLHF

J gene: TRBJ2-1
V gene: TRBV9
clone size: NA
CDR3 protein: CASSAPGVSYNEQFF

J gene: TRBJ2-1
V gene: TRBV5-1
clone size: once
CDR3 protein: CASSTGQDEQFF

J gene: TRBJ2-7
V gene: TRBV30
clone size: NA
CDR3 protein: CAWSGAGTSPRREQYF

J gene: TRBJ1-5
V gene: TRBV7-2
clone size: NA
CDR3 protein: CASSLGVGNQPQHF

J gene: TRBJ2-3
V gene: TRBV4-1
clone size: NA
CDR3 protein: CASSQLPSGGNADTQYF

J gene: TRBJ2-1
V gene: TRBV10-1
clone size: NA
CDR3 protein: CASSGIMPGLAVYNEQFF

J gene: TRBJ1-5
V gene: TRBV10-3
clone size: NA
CDR3 protein: CAISAVQDRVNSNQPQHF

J gene: TRBJ2-1
V gene: TRBV27
clone size: NA
CDR3 protein: CASAPWGSGRAGEQFF

J gene: TRBJ2-3
V gene: TRBV6-4
clone size: once
CDR3 protein: CASSPRGSTDTQYF

J gene: TRBJ1-4
V gene: TRBV9
clone size: NA
CDR3 protein: CASSPAGRDVLFF

J gene: TRBJ1-1
V gene: TRBV5-1
clone size: NA
CDR3 protein: CASSLQGNTEAFF

J gene: TRBJ1-1
V gene: TRBV19
clone size: NA
CDR3 protein: CASSITGGNTEAFF

J gene: TRBJ1-1
V gene: TRBV11-2
clone size: NA
CDR3 protein: CASSLGTGGMNTEAFF

J gene: TRBJ1-2
V gene: TRBV6-1
clone size: NA
CDR3 protein: CASSDSAGRGYGYTF

J gene: TRBJ2-3
V gene: TRBV11-2
clone size: once
CDR3 protein: CASSLRGSTNTQYF

J gene: TRBJ1-1
V gene: TRBV9
clone size: NA
CDR3 protein: CASSVLPGHDTEAFF

J gene: TRBJ1-2
V gene: TRBV6-4
clone size: NA
CDR3 protein: CASKTTPTDYGYTF

J gene: TRBJ1-1
V gene: TRBV5-1
clone size: NA
CDR3 protein: CASSLLSLNTEAFF

J gene: TRBJ1-1
V gene: TRBV30
clone size: few
CDR3 protein: CAWSQLRRTEAFF

J gene: TRBJ1-1
V gene: TRBV21-1
clone size: NA
CDR3 protein: CASSKVSRKNTEAFF

J gene: TRBJ1-1
V gene: TRBV19
clone size: NA
CDR3 protein: CASSPWTGRNTEAFF

J gene: TRBJ2-7
V gene: TRBV9
clone size: NA
CDR3 protein: CASSESGLAAWEQYF

J gene: TRBJ2-1
V gene: TRBV2
clone size: NA
CDR3 protein: CASIREVSQGYNEQFF

J gene: TRBJ1-1
V gene: TRBV2
clone size: NA
CDR3 protein: CASSHIGAEAFF

J gene: TRBJ2-7
V gene: TRBV5-1
clone size: NA
CDR3 protein: CASSPQGWEQYF

J gene: TRBJ1-6
V gene: TRBV19
clone size: NA
CDR3 protein: CASSIYRTGDNSPLHF

J gene: TRBJ1-1
V gene: TRBV7-9
clone size: NA
CDR3 protein: CASIGGHNTEAFF

J gene: TRBJ2-1
V gene: TRBV6-1
clone size: NA
CDR3 protein: CASRTGSSYNEQFF

J gene: TRBJ2-3
V gene: TRBV5-6
clone size: NA
CDR3 protein: CASSYGDTQYF

J gene: TRBJ1-2
V gene: TRBV27
clone size: NA
CDR3 protein: CASRTGGEGAGYTF

J gene: TRBJ2-7
V gene: TRBV5-1
clone size: NA
CDR3 protein: CASSLAVQGYEQYF

J gene: TRBJ1-6
V gene: TRBV19
clone size: NA
CDR3 protein: CASSNGRGNSPLHF

J gene: TRBJ2-5
V gene: TRBV6-1
clone size: few
CDR3 protein: CASSGSGQGGVVETQYF

J gene: TRBJ1-1
V gene: TRBV25-1
clone size: few
CDR3 protein: CASSEGGREAFF

J gene: TRBJ2-5
V gene: TRBV5-1
clone size: NA
CDR3 protein: CASSSTPRGIEETQYF

J gene: TRBJ2-3
V gene: TRBV5-1
clone size: NA
CDR3 protein: CASKLGVEDTQYF

J gene: TRBJ2-7
V gene: TRBV7-9
clone size: NA
CDR3 protein: CASGGRLVNEQYF

J gene: TRBJ2-1
V gene: TRBV5-1
clone size: few
CDR3 protein: CASSLSPTSGRRYNEQFF

J gene: TRBJ2-7
V gene: TRBV5-6
clone size: NA
CDR3 protein: CASSLEAFSYEQYF

J gene: TRBJ2-7
V gene: TRBV25-1
clone size: NA
CDR3 protein: CASRDYEQYF

J gene: TRBJ1-1
V gene: TRBV10-1
clone size: NA
CDR3 protein: CASSRTGDGEAFF

J gene: TRBJ2-7
V gene: TRBV6-6
clone size: few
CDR3 protein: CASSLYREGEQYF

J gene: TRBJ1-1
V gene: TRBV10-3
clone size: NA
CDR3 protein: CAISDPVLNTEAFF

J gene: TRBJ2-2
V gene: TRBV7-6
clone size: NA
CDR3 protein: CASSLALAGVRDTGELFF

J gene: TRBJ1-1
V gene: TRBV5-1
clone size: NA
CDR3 protein: CASSLVGQGLITEAFF